These T cell receptor beta chains were read from a single sample in a study of shared clonotypes between healthy human individuals. Libraries were prepared by immunoSEQ multiplex PCR; TCRdb keeps only in-frame clonotypes and omits some of them. The sample lists over a million clones, roughly 75% occurring once. Sequenced material: memory CD4+ T cells sorted from blood. The receptor source for this set is a young man in good health. CDR3s include the opening cysteine and the closing phenylalanine or tryptophan. D genes are given only for firm matches. Not every row has a clone size; where given, it reads once, few, many or a size class.

DNA | CDR3 | size | V | D | J
TGCAGCGTTGGGATAGGAAACACCATATATTTT | CSVGIGNTIYF | - | TRBV29-1 | - | TRBJ1-3
TGTGCCAGTAGTATTCGTAACCGAGATACGCAGTATTTT | CASSIRNRDTQYF | - | TRBV19 | - | TRBJ2-3
TGTGCCAGCAGCCCCAGTACTGGCGTGGGGAATGAGCAGTTCTTC | CASSPSTGVGNEQFF | once | TRBV27 | - | TRBJ2-1
TGTGCCAGCAGTGAGGAAAGGGGCACTGAAGCTTTCTTT | CASSEERGTEAFF | - | TRBV6-1 | - | TRBJ1-1
TGTGCCAGCAGTGCCGAACTACCCGGCACAGATACGCAGTATTTT | CASSAELPGTDTQYF | few | TRBV2 | - | TRBJ2-3
TGCAGCGGTCAGGGGGCGTTTGGAAACACCATATATTTT | CSGQGAFGNTIYF | - | TRBV29-1 | TRBD1 | TRBJ1-3
TGTGCCAGCAGCTCCGCAGGGGCTGGGGCCAACGTCCTGACTTTC | CASSSAGAGANVLTF | few | TRBV11-2 | - | TRBJ2-6
TGCGCCAGCAGCGAGACTAGCGGGAGCTACAATGAGCAGTTCTTC | CASSETSGSYNEQFF | many | TRBV5-1 | TRBD2 | TRBJ2-1
TGCGCCAGCAGCCCCGACACCCCCGAAGCTTTCTTT | CASSPDTPEAFF | - | TRBV5-1 | - | TRBJ1-1
TGTGCCAGCTCACCTAATCAGGGGGCTGGGGAGACCCAGTACTTC | CASSPNQGAGETQYF | - | TRBV18 | TRBD1 | TRBJ2-5
TGTGCCAGCAGCTTAAAGGGAACGGCCTACGAGCAGTACTTC | CASSLKGTAYEQYF | - | TRBV7-2 | - | TRBJ2-7
TGTGCCAGCAGTGAATCGACAGGAGTAGGCTACACCTTC | CASSESTGVGYTF | - | TRBV2 | - | TRBJ1-2
TGTGCCAGCACCAAAACGGGGTATACCGGTGGCTACACCTTC | CASTKTGYTGGYTF | - | TRBV28 | - | TRBJ1-2
TGTGCCAGCAGTCGGGTGGGACCCCTCCACTTT | CASSRVGPLHF | few | TRBV6-6 | - | TRBJ1-6
TGTGCCAGCAGCGTACAGGGGTGGGACGAGCAGTACTTC | CASSVQGWDEQYF | - | TRBV7-3 | TRBD1 | TRBJ2-7
TGTGCCTCCTCGGGACAGGGGAACACTGAAGCTTTCTTT | CASSGQGNTEAFF | few | TRBV30 | TRBD1 | TRBJ1-1
TGTGCCAGCAGCCGGACAGGGCAAGAGACCCAGTACTTC | CASSRTGQETQYF | - | TRBV5-5 | TRBD1 | TRBJ2-5
TGTGCCAGCAGCATCACTAGCGGGAGGGCCACAGATACGCAGTATTTT | CASSITSGRATDTQYF | - | TRBV11-2 | TRBD2 | TRBJ2-3
TGTGCCAGCACCCCTAGCGGGAGAAACACCGGGGAGCTGTTTTTT | CASTPSGRNTGELFF | - | TRBV27 | TRBD2 | TRBJ2-2
TGTGCCAGCAGCCAGGGGGGACTAGACTACGAGCAGTACTTC | CASSQGGLDYEQYF | - | TRBV5-4 | - | TRBJ2-7
TGTGCCAGCAGCCCGGACCGACAAGTCCCTGAAGCTTTCTTT | CASSPDRQVPEAFF | - | TRBV7-2 | - | TRBJ1-1
TGTGCCAGCAGTTTACGGCAGTTAGCCATCTTCGGGCAGTACTTC | CASSLRQLAIFGQYF | - | TRBV28 | - | TRBJ2-7
TGTGCCAGCAGCTTGACAGGGGGGAATTCACCCCTCCACTTT | CASSLTGGNSPLHF | few | TRBV5-6 | TRBD1 | TRBJ1-6
TGTGCCAGCAGTAAAAGACAGACCCAAGAGACCCAGTACTTC | CASSKRQTQETQYF | - | TRBV6-5 | - | TRBJ2-5
TGTGCCAGCAGTGGGGGACTGGGCTACTCGAACACCGGGGAGCTGTTTTTT | CASSGGLGYSNTGELFF | - | TRBV6-1 | - | TRBJ2-2
TGTGCCTGGAGCGGGGGAATCCAAGAGACCCAGTACTTC | CAWSGGIQETQYF | many | TRBV30 | - | TRBJ2-5
TGTGCCAGCAGCGTGGGACTAGCGGGAGTCACAGATACGCAGTATTTT | CASSVGLAGVTDTQYF | - | TRBV9 | TRBD2 | TRBJ2-3
TGTGCCAGCTCACCTAAGGGGGGTACTGAAGCTTTCTTT | CASSPKGGTEAFF | - | TRBV18 | - | TRBJ1-1
TGTGCCAGCTCACCAGCCTCGGGGGCTACTTCCTACGAGCAGTACTTC | CASSPASGATSYEQYF | - | TRBV18 | - | TRBJ2-7
TGTGCCAGCAGCTTAAGACCAGGACAGGGCGACCAAGAGACCCAGTACTTC | CASSLRPGQGDQETQYF | - | TRBV7-2 | TRBD1 | TRBJ2-5
TGCGCCAGCAGCTTGGAGCTCCCCGGGGGCGATGAGCAGTTCTTC | CASSLELPGGDEQFF | - | TRBV5-1 | - | TRBJ2-1
TGTGCCAGCAGTCTCAGGGAGGGCACTGAAGCTTTCTTT | CASSLREGTEAFF | - | TRBV6-1 | - | TRBJ1-1
TGTGCCAGTGGGTGGGAGTGGAACACCATATATTTT | CASGWEWNTIYF | - | TRBV6-1 | - | TRBJ1-3
TGCAGCTCCCGACAGGGGGTCTACAATGAGCAGTTCTTC | CSSRQGVYNEQFF | - | TRBV29-1 | TRBD1 | TRBJ2-1
TGTGCCAGCGTAGGAGTTACCCCGGGATGGATTCAGTACTTC | CASVGVTPGWIQYF | - | TRBV2 | - | TRBJ2-4
TGTGCCAGCAGCTCACAGGGGGCATCCTCCTACGAGCAGTACTTC | CASSSQGASSYEQYF | - | TRBV7-6 | TRBD1 | TRBJ2-7
TGTGCCAGCAGTCGACAGGGGGAGAATCAGCCCCAGCATTTT | CASSRQGENQPQHF | - | TRBV6-1 | TRBD1 | TRBJ1-5
TGTGCCAGCTCAGACACAGGGGGCGCGGATGGCTACACCTTC | CASSDTGGADGYTF | once | TRBV18 | TRBD1 | TRBJ1-2
TGTGCCAGCAGCTTACAGGGAGGGTTTGGCAATCAGCCCCAGCATTTT | CASSLQGGFGNQPQHF | - | TRBV11-2 | - | TRBJ1-5
TGTGCCAGCAGCTTGGGTAGGGGGGTCCAAGAGACCCAGTACTTC | CASSLGRGVQETQYF | - | TRBV5-6 | - | TRBJ2-5
TGTGCCAGCAGTGAACGAGGGGGGGCGCGGTTTGGAAACACCATATATTTT | CASSERGGARFGNTIYF | few | TRBV6-1 | - | TRBJ1-3
TGCGCCAGCAGCCCCCGGTCGGGAGGAGACAATGAGCAGTTCTTC | CASSPRSGGDNEQFF | - | TRBV5-1 | TRBD2 | TRBJ2-1
TGTGCCAGCAGTGGCTACGACTATGGCTACACCTTC | CASSGYDYGYTF | - | TRBV2 | - | TRBJ1-2
TGCGCCAGCTGGCAAGGGGGCTCGGCCGGGGAGCTGTTTTTT | CASWQGGSAGELFF | - | TRBV5-1 | TRBD1 | TRBJ2-2